Listed below are T cell receptor beta chains from one sample, sequenced in a study of cytotoxic CD8 clonotypes in ibrutinib-treated CLL. Repertoires were generated with immunoSEQ multiplex PCR, while TCRdb's copy carries only in-frame clones and drops some. This table has some 200,000 clones, about 72% appearing once. The input for sequencing was PBMCs, taken after 24 months of ibrutinib treatment. The receptor set was obtained from a human donor with chronic lymphocytic leukemia. CDR3s include the opening cysteine and the closing phenylalanine or tryptophan. A D gene is named only where the DNA matches it firmly. The size of a clone is reported for some rows only, either as once, few or many, or as a class for expanded clones.

J,D,V,size,DNA,CDR3
TRBJ2-2,.,TRBV29-1,few,TGCAGCGGTGGGCATACCGTGGGGGAGCTGTTTTTT,CSGGHTVGELFF
TRBJ2-2,.,TRBV6-1,few,TGTGCCAGCAGTGCGTACAGTCTTTACACCGGGGAGCTGTTTTTT,CASSAYSLYTGELFF
TRBJ2-7,.,TRBV11-2,.,TGTGCCAGCAGCCCCGTCCGGGACACAACCTACGAGCAGTACTTC,CASSPVRDTTYEQYF
TRBJ2-3,TRBD2,TRBV5-1,.,TGCGCCAGCAGCTTGCATAGCGGGAGGCCAGATACGCAGTATTTT,CASSLHSGRPDTQYF
TRBJ2-7,.,TRBV10-1,.,TGCGCCGTTGGGCCCTCCTACGAGCAGTACTTC,CAVGPSYEQYF
TRBJ2-3,.,TRBV15,.,TGTGCCACCAGCAGGGGGCCCATCCGGGAGAGTGGCACAGATACGCAGTATTTT,CATSRGPIRESGTDTQYF
TRBJ2-5,.,TRBV4-3,.,TGCGCCAGCAGCCTCGAGTTTAGCCCTCAAGAGACCCAGTACTTC,CASSLEFSPQETQYF
TRBJ1-5,.,TRBV28,.,TGTGCCAGCAGTCCCCCTGTGCAGCCCCAGCATTTT,CASSPPVQPQHF
TRBJ2-6,.,TRBV7-2,few,TGTGCCAGCAGCTTAGCGGGGCTAGCCGGGCGCGTCCTGACTTTC,CASSLAGLAGRVLTF
TRBJ2-1,TRBD1,TRBV11-2,.,TGTGCCAGCAGCAACAGGGGCAATGAGCAGTTCTTC,CASSNRGNEQFF
TRBJ1-1,TRBD1,TRBV6-5,few,TGTGCCAGCAGGCGGGACAGAAGATCCGCTGAAGCTTTCTTT,CASRRDRRSAEAFF